Below are 22 T cell receptor beta chains sequenced from a single sample in a study of sequential checkpoint blockade in melanoma. Treatment here: randomized to nivolumab then ipilimumab (arm A) or the reverse (arm B). Some clones are missing from TCRdb's copy, which holds only in-frame ones; the method was immunoSEQ multiplex PCR. In the table there are about 10,000 clones, 23% of which are singletons. The sequences come from tumor tissue (inferred from file names), collected from a patient given nivolumab and ipilimumab in sequence. The receptors come from a human donor with melanoma.

This sequence joins TRBV28 and TRBJ2-3, with D maybe TRBD1 (5 bases). The CDR3 sequence is 14 residues long. V was trimmed by 6 bases and J by 2 bases, leaving 12 bases between them. Germline V gene sequence: CDR1 MDHEN, CDR2 SYDVKM. The CDR3 loop reads CASSFRQNTDTQYF. The DNA for the CDR3 is TGTGCCAGCAGCTTTAGACAGAACACAGATACGCAGTATTTT.

This clone came up a few times. The chain combines TRBV9 with TRBJ2-1; D is unresolved. Germline CDR1 and CDR2: SGDLS and YYNGEE. The CDR3 consists of 14 residues. V dropped 0 bases and J dropped 6 bases, with 10 bases sitting between them. The CDR3 region has the DNA TGTGCCAGCAGCGTAGTCTTCACCGGCAATGAGCAGTTCTTC. It specifies CASSVVFTGNEQFF.

This clone ranks as medium-sized. V and J are TRBV11-3 and TRBJ2-3; TRBD1 or TRBD2 may be the D gene (6 bases each). This CDR3 has 14 residues. From germline, CDR1 is SGHNT and CDR2 YENEEA. Trimming left V 3 bases short and J 6 bases short, with 13 bases between. CDR3 in DNA: TGTGCCAGCAGCTTGGTGGGGGGCCGGGATACGCAGTATTTT. This sequence encodes CASSLVGGRDTQYF.

The chain carries TRBV28 and TRBJ2-2; a possible D gene is TRBD1 (6 bases). Per germline, CDR1 MDHEN and CDR2 SYDVKM. The CDR3 extends over 17 amino acids. V gave up 8 bases and J gave up 2 bases, with 21 bases separating them. The CDR3 DNA reads TGTGCCAGCGGCCTACAGGGAACATTGGTCAACACCGGGGAGCTGTTTTTT. Residues: CASGLQGTLVNTGELFF. Supplemented by reference TRBV28 and TRBJ2-2, the full variable domain reads DVKVTQSSRYLVKRTGEKVFLECVQDMDHENMFWYRQDPGLGLRLIYFSYDVKMKEKGDIPEGYSVSREKKERFSLILESASTNQTSMYLCASGLQGTLVNTGELFFGEGSRLTVL.

The chain links TRBV18 to TRBJ1-5; 9 bases are a match to TRBD1. V trimming: 1 base; J trimming: 4 bases; junction bases outside the gene matches: 14. CDR3 length equals 19 residues. CDR1 KGHSH and CDR2 LQKENI come from the germline V gene. CDR3 sequence: CASSPRIPGQGFPNQPQHF. DNA of the CDR3: TGTGCCAGCTCACCACGTATTCCGGGACAGGGCTTTCCTAATCAGCCCCAGCATTTT.

This clone was seen a handful of times. The chain employs TRBV19 and TRBJ2-1, with a possible D match to TRBD2 (5 bases). This CDR3 is built from 15 residues. The V gene's germline CDR1 is LNHDA and CDR2 SQIVND (reference sequence). Trimming shortened V by 6 bases and J by 0 bases, and 12 bases separated the two germline ends. The CDR3, as DNA: TGTGCCAGTAGAAGAGGACTGAACTCCTACAATGAGCAGTTCTTC. This codes for CASRRGLNSYNEQFF.

In this sample, this clone turned up a few times. The chain carries TRBV9 and TRBJ2-3, with 10 bases identical to TRBD2. The CDR3 consists of 13 residues. V shed 2 bases, J shed 15 bases, and the junction held 9 bases outside the gene matches. The germline gives CDR1 SGDLS, CDR2 YYNGEE. The DNA for the CDR3 is TGTGCCAGCAGCGTTTATACTAGCGGGGTTCGATATTTT. Translated: CASSVYTSGVRYF.

Judged by abundance, this clone is medium-sized. The rearrangement joins TRBV12-5 to TRBJ1-1; D ambiguous. This CDR3 comprises 13 residues. Germline assignment: CDR1 LGHNT and CDR2 FRNRAP. CDR3 in amino acids: CASKVYLGTEAFF. The CDR3, as DNA: TGTGCCAGCAAGGTCTATCTCGGGACTGAAGCTTTCTTT.

V usage is TRBV5-1 and J usage is TRBJ2-2; D gene uncertain. There are 14 residues in the CDR3. Germline V gene sequence: CDR1 SGHRS, CDR2 YFSETQ. Trimming pared 6 bases from V and 0 bases from J, leaving 9 bases between. The CDR3, as DNA: TGCGCCAGCAATTACGGATCGAACACCGGGGAGCTGTTTTTT. Its protein product is CASNYGSNTGELFF.

This clone was recorded a few times. The chain joins TRBV9 to TRBJ2-1; D is unclear. Trimming took 0 bases from V and 8 from J, leaving 9 bases between them. Looked up from germline, CDR1 is SGDLS and CDR2 is YYNGEE. The CDR3 contains 13 residues. The CDR3 is CASSVAAGYEQFF. CDR3 nucleotide sequence: TGTGCCAGCAGCGTAGCTGCTGGGTATGAGCAGTTCTTC.

This clone was counted ten times or more. The rearrangement joins TRBV6-8 to TRBJ1-1; D possibly corresponds to TRBD1 (5 bases). V lost 7 bases, J lost 4 bases, and 10 bases lay in between. Germline V gene lookup returns CDR1 MNHGY and CDR2 SAAAGT. This CDR3 contains 12 residues. The CDR3 loop reads CASTGVFTEAFF. The CDR3 coding sequence is TGTGCCAGCACGGGGGTTTTCACTGAAGCTTTCTTT.

This clone was observed a few times. V and J are TRBV6-8 and TRBJ2-5; TRBD2 is a possible D gene (5 bases). V was shortened by 4 bases and J by 3 bases, with 9 bases between the two germline ends. This CDR3 region has 13 residues. Looked up from germline, CDR1 is MNHGY and CDR2 is SAAAGT. CDR3 region: CASSSSWEETQYF. Here the CDR3 DNA reads TGTGCCAGCAGTTCTAGCTGGGAAGAGACCCAGTACTTC.

The chain recombines TRBV28 with TRBJ2-5; D gene unclear. This CDR3 is 15 amino acids long. Per the germline V gene, CDR1 is MDHEN and CDR2 is SYDVKM. The V end lost 4 bases, the J end lost 4 bases, and 16 bases lay between the germline ends. CDR3 DNA: TGTGCCAGCAGTTCGCCACGGACCGAAAGAGAGACCCAGTACTTC. Its protein product is CASSSPRTERETQYF.

This clone occurred a few times. The chain employs TRBV7-5 and TRBJ2-5; the D call TRBD2 from the table was never checked on the DNA. TRBV7-5 counts as a pseudogene. The CDR3 has 15 amino acids. CDR3 nucleotide sequence: TGTGCCAGCAGCTTAGAGGTAGCGGGGGTTGAGACCCAGTACTTC. Encoded protein: CASSLEVAGVETQYF.

The V gene is TRBV11-3, the J gene TRBJ1-1; 7 bases are shared with TRBD1. The CDR3 is made up of 15 amino acids. The V segment lost 5 bases and the J segment 3 bases; nucleotides outside the gene matches: 9. The germline CDR1 and CDR2 sequences are SGHNT and YENEEA. CDR3 DNA: TGTGCCAGCAGCAAACCCAACAGGGGCGACACTGAAGCTTTCTTT. Encoded protein: CASSKPNRGDTEAFF.

This sequence joins TRBV11-3 and TRBJ1-2; the match to TRBD1 covers 7 bases. The CDR3 covers 14 residues. V was pared by 6 bases and J by 6 bases, with 10 bases of the junction left unmatched. Per germline, CDR1 SGHNT and CDR2 YENEEA. The CDR3 loop is CASSKEARGNGYTF. CDR3 bases: TGTGCCAGCAGTAAAGAGGCCAGGGGGAATGGCTACACCTTC.

This clone came up a few times. The rearrangement links TRBV6-8 to TRBJ2-1, with 7 bases lining up with TRBD1. Germline CDR1 is MNHGY and CDR2 is SAAAGT. V lost 2 bases, J lost 4 bases, and 5 bases stayed unmatched. The CDR3 totals 15 residues. The CDR3 bases are TGTGCCAGCAGTTACATCCAGGGGGAGTACAATGAGCAGTTCTTC. This codes for CASSYIQGEYNEQFF.

In its sample, this clone was seen many times. The chain couples TRBV6-1 to TRBJ2-7; D not certain. The CDR3 runs to 15 residues. Germline V gene sequence: CDR1 MNHNS, CDR2 SASEGT. V lost 1 base to trimming and J lost 1 base, with 11 bases between them. CDR3 region: CASSEGPLGSYEQYV. Here the CDR3 DNA reads TGTGCCAGCAGTGAAGGACCGCTGGGGTCCTACGAGCAGTACGTC.

This clone was seen a few times. The CDR3 DNA is TGTGCCAGTAGTATCCTAGCGGGGGGCGAGGCGCAGTATTTT. Protein: CASSILAGGEAQYF. This chain connects TRBV19 to TRBJ2-3; TRBD2 aligns across 11 bases. The ends lost 3 bases at V and 10 bases at J; junction bases unmatched: 6. Germline CDR1 reads LNHDA; CDR2 reads SQIVND (reference sequence). The CDR3 contains 14 residues.

V and J are TRBV19 and TRBJ2-5; TRBD1 aligns across 9 bases. The CDR3 is made up of 14 amino acids. J was trimmed by 3 bases and V by 6 bases; bases with no gene match: 5. Germline lookup yields CDR1 LNHDA and CDR2 SQIVND (reference sequence). The CDR3 coding sequence is TGTGCCAGTAGGAAGACAGGGGGAAAAGAGACCCAGTACTTC. Translation gives CASRKTGGKETQYF.

The gene calls are TRBV9 and TRBJ1-5, with unresolved D. The germline V gene has CDR1 SGDLS and CDR2 YYNGEE. The CDR3 is 13 amino acids. V dropped 5 bases and J dropped 5 bases, with 11 bases sitting between them. The CDR3, as DNA: TGTGCCAGCAGTGTCGACGGGGATCAGCCCCAGCATTTT. Residues: CASSVDGDQPQHF.

This clone is hyperexpanded by share. The chain uses TRBV19 and TRBJ1-6; D unresolved. Germline V gives CDR1 LNHDA, CDR2 SQIVND (reference sequence). There are 14 residues in the CDR3. Trimming shortened V by 3 bases and J by 7 bases, and 10 bases separated the two germline ends. CDR3 coding DNA: TGTGCCAGTAGTATTACAGTACTCAATTCACCCCTCCACTTT. Its protein product is CASSITVLNSPLHF.